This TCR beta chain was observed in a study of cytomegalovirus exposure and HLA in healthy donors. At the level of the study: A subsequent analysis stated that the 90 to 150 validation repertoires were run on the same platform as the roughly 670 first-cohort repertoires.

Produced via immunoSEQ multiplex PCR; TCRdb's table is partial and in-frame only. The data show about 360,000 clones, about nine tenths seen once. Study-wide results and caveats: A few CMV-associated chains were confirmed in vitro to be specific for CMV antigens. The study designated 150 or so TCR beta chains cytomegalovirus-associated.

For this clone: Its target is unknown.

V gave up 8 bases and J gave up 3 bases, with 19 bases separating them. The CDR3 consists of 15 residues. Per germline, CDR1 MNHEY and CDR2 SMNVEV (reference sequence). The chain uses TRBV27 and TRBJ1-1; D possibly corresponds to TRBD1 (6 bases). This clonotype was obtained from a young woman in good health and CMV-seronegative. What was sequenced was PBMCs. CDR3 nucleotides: TGTGCCAGCCGAACGTATACTGAGGGGGACACTGAAGCTTTCTTT. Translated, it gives CASRTYTEGDTEAFF.